Each of the 20 T cell receptor beta chains below was sequenced from the same sample in a study of cytotoxic CD8 clonotypes in ibrutinib-treated CLL. Assay used: immunoSEQ multiplex PCR; TCRdb lists only in-frame clones, some missing. The sample holds some 130,000 clones, 70% to 90% seen once. The input for sequencing was PBMCs, taken after 24 months of ibrutinib treatment. The receptor source for this set is a human donor with chronic lymphocytic leukemia.

J is TRBJ2-5 and V is TRBV4-3; 7 bases align to TRBD1. This CDR3 comprises 13 residues. Unmatched junction bases numbered 4, after V lost 6 bases and J lost 3 bases. Germline V gene lookup returns CDR1 LGHNA and CDR2 YSLEER. Written as DNA, the CDR3 is TGCGCCAGCAGTCCGACAGGGAAAGAGACCCAGTACTTC. This codes for CASSPTGKETQYF.

This clone appeared many times. J is TRBJ1-2 and V is TRBV10-3, with 7 bases matching TRBD1. The germline CDR1 and CDR2 sequences are ENHRY and SYGVKD. V was clipped by 3 bases and J by 6 bases; unmatched bases: 10. The CDR3 consists of 15 residues. CDR3 loop: CAISDPRTGPDGYTF. As DNA, the CDR3 is TGTGCCATCAGTGACCCCAGGACAGGCCCGGATGGCTACACCTTC.

The genes are TRBV4-2 and TRBJ2-7; 8 nucleotides line up with TRBD1. Germline V gene sequence: CDR1 LGHNA, CDR2 YNFKEQ. This CDR3 is 14 amino acids long. Trimming at V came to 0 bases and at J to 6 bases, leaving 4 bases not matched to a gene. The CDR3 DNA is TGTGCCAGCAGCCAAGAGGACAGGGCCCTCGAGCAGTACTTC. It yields the protein CASSQEDRALEQYF.

This clone was counted a few times. V gene TRBV30 combines with J gene TRBJ1-3; D is undetermined. Germline values: CDR1 GTSNPN, CDR2 SVGIG (reference sequence). V shed 8 bases and J shed 0 bases, with 14 bases lying between them. The CDR3 has 14 amino acids. The CDR3 bases are TGTGCCCACTATTTGATCCCCTCTGGAAACACCATATATTTT. Its translation: CAHYLIPSGNTIYF.

This clone has a single count. CDR3 nucleotides: TGTGCCAGCAGTTCGGGACAGCGACGTGTTGCTGGGGGAAACACCATATATTTT. Translation gives CASSSGQRRVAGGNTIYF. The chain is built from TRBV28 and TRBJ1-3; TRBD1 agrees at 7 bases. The CDR3 contains 18 residues. From germline, CDR1 is MDHEN and CDR2 SYDVKM. Trimming at V came to 4 bases and at J to 4 bases, leaving 16 bases not matched to a gene.

The chain has TRBV18 and TRBJ2-5; D not certain. Germline V gene sequence: CDR1 KGHSH, CDR2 LQKENI. The CDR3 extends over 14 amino acids. Between the trimmed V and J ends, which lost 1 base and 3 bases, there was a span of 9 bases. CDR3 coding DNA: TGTGCCAGCTCACCACAGGGTCTAGAAGAGACCCAGTACTTC. It specifies CASSPQGLEETQYF.

The V gene is TRBV19, the J gene TRBJ2-7; 10 bases are shared with TRBD2. V was clipped by 9 bases and J by 3 bases; unmatched bases: 11. The CDR3 totals 15 residues. In germline, CDR1 is LNHDA, CDR2 SQIVND (reference sequence). The CDR3 nucleotides are TGTGCCAGGTGCGCAATGCCTAGCGGGGGCTACGAGCAGTACTTC. It is translated as CARCAMPSGGYEQYF.

The V call is TRBV5-8, the J call TRBJ2-2; perhaps TRBD2 as D (6 bases). CDR1 and CDR2 (germline): SGHTS, YDEGEE. This CDR3 contains 16 residues. The V gene lost 1 base and the J gene lost 9 bases, with 19 bases spanning the gap. The CDR3 nucleotides are TGTGCCAGCAGCTTGCCCCCCCGCGGGGTCCACCGGGAGCTGTTTTTT. Translation: CASSLPPRGVHRELFF.

The CDR3 DNA reads TGCAGCGTGACCTGGGAGACCCAGTACTTC. Amino acids: CSVTWETQYF. The rearrangement uses TRBV29-1 and TRBJ2-5, with unresolved D. The length of the CDR3 is 10 residues. V lost 6 bases, J lost 5 bases, and 7 bases lay in between. Germline values: CDR1 SQVTM, CDR2 ANQGSEA.

The V and J genes are TRBV12-5 and TRBJ2-3; TRBD2 is a possible D gene (5 bases). Germline CDR1 reads LGHNT; CDR2 reads FRNRAP. The CDR3 is 13 residues long. Deletions cut 7 bases from V and 5 bases from J, with 13 bases between. Here the CDR3 reads CASVLDGGDTQYF. The CDR3 DNA reads as TGTGCTAGTGTTCTGGACGGAGGAGATACGCAGTATTTT.

This chain joins TRBV18 and TRBJ2-7; TRBD1 agrees at 7 bases. V was pared by 4 bases and J by 3 bases, with 12 bases of the junction left unmatched. Germline CDR1 reads KGHSH; CDR2 reads LQKENI. The CDR3 is 16 amino acids. CDR3 sequence (DNA): TGTGCCAGCTCACGACCCGGGGACAGAGCCCTCTACGAGCAGTACTTC. Protein sequence: CASSRPGDRALYEQYF. Based on the CDR3 plus reference TRBV18 and TRBJ2-7, the full variable domain is NAGVMQNPRHLVRRRGQEARLRCSPMKGHSHVYWYRQLPEEGLKFMVYLQKENIIDESGMPKERFSAEFPKEGPSILRIQQVVRGDSAAYFCASSRPGDRALYEQYFGPGTRLTVT.

V gene TRBV28 combines with J gene TRBJ2-7; maybe TRBD2 (6 bases). Looked up from germline, CDR1 is MDHEN and CDR2 is SYDVKM. The CDR3 extends over 15 amino acids. V lost 5 bases and J lost 0, with 14 bases in between. The CDR3 DNA sequence: TGTGCCAGCAGTGTTCTTGGGGGGAGCTCCTACGAGCAGTACTTC. Translation gives CASSVLGGSSYEQYF. Using reference TRBV28 and TRBJ2-7 for the parts outside the CDR3, the full variable domain is DVKVTQSSRYLVKRTGEKVFLECVQDMDHENMFWYRQDPGLGLRLIYFSYDVKMKEKGDIPEGYSVSREKKERFSLILESASTNQTSMYLCASSVLGGSSYEQYFGPGTRLTVT.

This clone has only one observation. The chain employs TRBV5-1 and TRBJ2-1; 7 bases align to TRBD1. The V segment lost 4 bases and the J segment 6 bases; nucleotides outside the gene matches: 4. The CDR3 consists of 13 residues. CDR1 is SGHRS, CDR2 YFSETQ, per germline. The CDR3 reads CASSLRQGNEQFF. CDR3 bases: TGCGCCAGCAGCCTACGACAGGGCAATGAGCAGTTCTTC.

The V gene is TRBV27, the J gene TRBJ2-1; D might be TRBD1 (6 bases). Trimming stripped 6 bases from V and 3 bases from J, with 15 bases between. The CDR3 has 15 amino acids. The V gene's germline CDR1 is MNHEY and CDR2 SMNVEV (reference sequence). This chain's CDR3 is CASSRQVGVYNEQFF. DNA for the CDR3: TGTGCCAGCAGCCGACAGGTTGGGGTCTACAATGAGCAGTTCTTC.

This chain uses TRBV7-2 with TRBJ2-2; 8 nucleotides match TRBD2. CDR1 SGHTA and CDR2 FQGNSA come from the germline V gene. The CDR3 loop spans 17 amino acids. The V gene end was trimmed by 5 bases and the J gene end by 7 bases; junction bases not matched to a gene: 15. CDR3 region: CASSARPSGYGGGELFF. CDR3 DNA sequence: TGTGCCAGCAGCGCGAGGCCTAGCGGGTACGGGGGCGGGGAGCTGTTTTTT. The full variable domain, its missing parts supplied by reference TRBV7-2 and TRBJ2-2, is GAGVSQSPSNKVTEKGKDVELRCDPISGHTALYWYRQSLGQGLEFLIYFQGNSAPDKSGLPSDRFSAERTGGSVSTLTIQRTQQEDSAVYLCASSARPSGYGGGELFFGEGSRLTVL.

Turning to this clone: Sequence at one end of the junction differs from germline and may be a read error. This chain joins TRBV27 and TRBJ2-3; 9 nucleotides match TRBD2. The CDR3 sequence is 14 residues long. The V gene's germline CDR1 is MNHEY and CDR2 SMNVEV (reference sequence). The CDR3 coding sequence is TGTGCCAGCAGTTTTGGGACTAGCATAGATACGCAGTATTTT. Its protein product is CASSFGTSIDTQYF.

The chain has TRBV5-6 and TRBJ2-7; the D call may be TRBD1 or TRBD2 (5 bases each). CDR3 length: 14 amino acids. The germline CDR1 and CDR2 sequences are SGHDT and YYEEEE. The CDR3 DNA sequence: TGTGCTTCCAGGAGCCGGGACGGCTCCTACGAGCAGTACTTC. Residues: CASRSRDGSYEQYF.

The chain carries TRBV29-1 and TRBJ2-2; 15 nucleotides agree with TRBD2. The V segment lost 7 bases and the J segment 6 bases; nucleotides outside the gene matches: 12. CDR3 length: 17 amino acids. The germline V gene encodes CDR1 SQVTM and CDR2 ANQGSEA. CDR3 in DNA: TGCAGCGCCGCTCGGACTAGCGGGGGGGCCAGTCCCGGGGAGCTGTTTTTT. As protein: CSAARTSGGASPGELFF.

This CDR3 reads CASSERGSLSEQFF. The CDR3 nucleotides are TGTGCCAGCAGCGAGCGCGGGAGTTTGAGTGAGCAGTTCTTC. The chain is built from TRBV9 and TRBJ2-1; 7 bases map to TRBD2. This CDR3 has 14 residues. Germline CDR1 reads SGDLS; CDR2 reads YYNGEE. Trimming took 3 bases from V and 9 from J; bases not matched to a gene: 9.

This clone has only a few counts. The J gene is TRBJ1-3, the V gene TRBV28; D gene unclear. The CDR3 extends over 14 amino acids. Germline-derived CDR1 and CDR2 are MDHEN and SYDVKM. Trimming stripped 5 bases from V and 1 base from J, with 9 bases between. The CDR3 region has the DNA TGTGCCAGCAGTAGTTTTGCGTCTGGAAACACCATATATTTT. It specifies CASSSFASGNTIYF.